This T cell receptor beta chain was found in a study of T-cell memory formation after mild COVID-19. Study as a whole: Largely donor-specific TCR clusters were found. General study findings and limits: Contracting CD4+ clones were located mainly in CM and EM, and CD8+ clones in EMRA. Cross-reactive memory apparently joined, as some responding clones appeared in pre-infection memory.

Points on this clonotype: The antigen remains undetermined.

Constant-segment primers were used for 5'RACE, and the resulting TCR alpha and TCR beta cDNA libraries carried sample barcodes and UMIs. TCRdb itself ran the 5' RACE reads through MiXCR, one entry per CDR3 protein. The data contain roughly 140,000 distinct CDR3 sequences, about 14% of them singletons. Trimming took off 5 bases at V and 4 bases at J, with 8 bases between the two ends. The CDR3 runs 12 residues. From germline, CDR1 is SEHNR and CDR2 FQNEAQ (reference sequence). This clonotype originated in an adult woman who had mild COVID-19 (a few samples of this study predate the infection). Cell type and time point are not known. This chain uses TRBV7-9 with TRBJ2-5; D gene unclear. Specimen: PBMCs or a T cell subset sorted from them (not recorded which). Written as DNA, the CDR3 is TGTGCCAGCAGCCCCCCAAGAGAGACCCAGTACTTC. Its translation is CASSPPRETQYF.